The 23 T cell receptor beta chains listed next were all sequenced from one sample in a study of PD-L1 blockade in urothelial cancer. Assay used: immunoSEQ multiplex PCR; TCRdb lists only in-frame clones, some missing. The sample consists of tens of thousands of clones, around 80% of them appearing once. This material consisted of PBMCs, taken around atezolizumab (anti-PD-L1) treatment. These receptors all come from a man aged 65 to 79 with urothelial cancer.

This chain joins TRBV6-1 and TRBJ2-5; 12 nucleotides match TRBD2. V lost 3 bases and J lost 5; bases outside the gene matches: 10. The length of the CDR3 is 17 residues. The germline CDR1 and CDR2 sequences are MNHNS and SASEGT. The CDR3 spells CASSDPGLAGGRETQYF. The CDR3 bases are TGTGCCAGCAGTGATCCCGGTCTAGCGGGGGGGCGGGAGACCCAGTACTTC.

This clone occurred a few times. The J gene is TRBJ2-3, the V gene TRBV5-1; no clear D. V was cut by 2 bases and J by 0 bases, with 10 bases left in between. The germline gives CDR1 SGHRS, CDR2 YFSETQ. The CDR3 is 15 residues long. The CDR3 DNA follows: TGCGCCAGCAGCTTTGACTTAACTAGCACAGATACGCAGTATTTT. Its protein product is CASSFDLTSTDTQYF.

This chain uses TRBV4-2 with TRBJ2-5; 11 bases match TRBD2. Germline-derived CDR1 and CDR2 are LGHNA and YNFKEQ. This CDR3 has 15 residues. Germline trimming cut 4 bases from V and 5 bases from J; bases unmatched to any gene: 6. Here the CDR3 reads CASSRIAGGRETQYF. CDR3 nucleotides: TGTGCCAGCAGCCGTATAGCGGGAGGGAGGGAGACCCAGTACTTC.

The chain has TRBV7-8 and TRBJ2-6; TRBD1 agrees at 7 bases. The CDR3 loop spans 18 amino acids. The ends lost 4 bases at V and 0 bases at J; junction bases unmatched: 9. Germline V gives CDR1 SGHVS, CDR2 FQNEAQ. Here the CDR3 reads CASSYVTGVFSGANVLTF. DNA for the CDR3: TGTGCCAGCAGCTACGTCACAGGGGTTTTCTCTGGGGCCAACGTCCTGACTTTC.

The chain recombines TRBV28 with TRBJ2-3; 8 bases line up with TRBD2. CDR1 is MDHEN, CDR2 SYDVKM, per germline. The J segment lost 7 bases and the V segment lost 6 bases, leaving 18 bases of the junction unmatched. This CDR3 contains 17 residues. The CDR3 sequence is CASSPPVYPGGPNTQYF. The CDR3 nucleotides are TGTGCCAGCAGCCCGCCCGTATACCCGGGAGGGCCGAATACGCAGTATTTT.

In this sample, this clone turned up once. The CDR3 DNA reads TGTGCCAGTAGTCGGGGACTAGCGGGAGAGGGTGAGCAGTTCTTC. This sequence encodes CASSRGLAGEGEQFF. The genes are TRBV19 and TRBJ2-1; 14 nucleotides agree with TRBD2. The CDR3 loop spans 15 amino acids. Germline CDR1 LNHDA, CDR2 SQIVND (reference sequence). V was pared by 5 bases and J by 9 bases, with 6 bases of the junction left unmatched.

CDR3 amino acids: CASSLEISSVSYEQYF. CDR3 nucleotides: TGTGCCAGCAGCTTAGAAATTTCCTCGGTCTCCTACGAGCAGTACTTC. The chain recombines TRBV11-3 with TRBJ2-7; D ambiguous. Germline V gene data show CDR1 as SGHNT and CDR2 as YENEEA. The V end lost 0 bases, the J end lost 0 bases, and 12 bases lay between the germline ends. The CDR3 contains 16 residues.

This clone was counted a few times. The chain is built from TRBV27 and TRBJ2-1; 7 bases match TRBD2. With 6 bases clipped from V and 0 bases from J, the junction kept 5 bases outside the gene matches. There are 15 residues in the CDR3. Germline assignment: CDR1 MNHEY and CDR2 SMNVEV (reference sequence). The CDR3 is CASSRGSSSYNEQFF. CDR3 nucleotides: TGTGCCAGCAGCCGCGGGAGCAGCTCCTACAATGAGCAGTTCTTC.

The gene calls are TRBV5-1 and TRBJ2-3, with TRBD2 matching 13 bases. Trimming removed 4 bases from V and 1 base from J; junction bases left unmatched: 3. The germline CDR1 and CDR2 sequences are SGHRS and YFSETQ. The CDR3 totals 16 residues. CDR3 amino acids: CASSTGTSGGTDTQYF. The CDR3 DNA sequence: TGCGCCAGCAGCACCGGGACTAGCGGGGGCACAGATACGCAGTATTTT.

This chain links TRBV30 with TRBJ2-5, with 7 bases matching TRBD1. The V segment lost 1 base and the J segment 5 bases; nucleotides outside the gene matches: 13. This CDR3 has 16 residues. Germline loops: CDR1 GTSNPN, CDR2 SVGIG (reference sequence). The CDR3 protein is CAWSAGAGGIGETQYF. The CDR3 DNA is TGTGCCTGGAGTGCCGGGGCAGGGGGTATAGGGGAGACCCAGTACTTC. Looking up the rest from reference TRBV30 and TRBJ2-5 gives the full variable domain: SQTIHQWPATLVQPVGSPLSLECTVEGTSNPNLYWYRQAAGRGLQLLFYSVGIGQISSEVPQNLSASRPQDRQFILSSKKLLLSDSGFYLCAWSAGAGGIGETQYFGPGTRLLVL.

V is TRBV7-2 and J is TRBJ2-7; the match to TRBD2 covers 13 bases. V gave up 1 base and J gave up 4 bases; unmatched junction bases: 1. Germline CDR1 is SGHTA and CDR2 is FQGNSA. CDR3 length: 15 residues. The CDR3, as DNA: TGTGCCAGCAGCTTAGGGACTAGCGGGAGTTACGAGCAGTACTTC. It codes for CASSLGTSGSYEQYF.

This sequence joins TRBV7-2 and TRBJ2-5; 7 nucleotides agree with TRBD2. Germline CDR1 is SGHTA and CDR2 is FQGNSA. CDR3 length: 14 amino acids. The V segment lost 1 base and the J segment 5 bases; nucleotides outside the gene matches: 4. The CDR3 here is CASSLVGRAETQYF. CDR3 DNA sequence: TGTGCCAGCAGCTTAGTAGGGAGGGCGGAGACCCAGTACTTC.

The chain links TRBV2 to TRBJ1-5; no firm D call. This CDR3 has 14 residues. Per the germline V gene, CDR1 is SNHLY and CDR2 is FYNNEI. Trimming took off 1 base at V and 4 bases at J, with 8 bases between the two ends. The CDR3 DNA is TGTGCCAGCAGTGAAGTCCTGGAGAATCAGCCCCAGCATTTT. It yields the protein CASSEVLENQPQHF.

The V call is TRBV7-3, the J call TRBJ2-2; tentatively, D is TRBD2 (5 bases). The CDR3 loop spans 14 amino acids. The V end was cut by 2 bases, the J end by 3 bases, with 7 bases between. CDR1 and CDR2 (germline): SGHTA, FQGTGA. CDR3 sequence (DNA): TGTGCCAGCAGCTTACGGGGTGACACCGGGGAGCTGTTTTTT. Encoded protein: CASSLRGDTGELFF.

The chain uses TRBV6-5 and TRBJ1-1; possibly TRBD1 for D (5 bases). The CDR3 is 13 amino acids. V was pared by 6 bases and J by 1 base, with 9 bases between. Per germline, CDR1 MNHEY and CDR2 SVGAGI. The CDR3 DNA follows: TGTGCCAGCAGCCCCGGGGGGAACACTGAAGCTTTCTTT. It codes for CASSPGGNTEAFF.

J is TRBJ1-5 and V is TRBV6-5; TRBD1 agrees at 8 bases. CDR1 is MNHEY, CDR2 SVGAGI, per germline. The CDR3 loop spans 15 amino acids. V gave up 6 bases and J gave up 6 bases; unmatched junction bases: 10. The CDR3: CASRLTGAHRQPQHF. For the CDR3, the DNA is TGTGCCAGCAGGTTGACAGGGGCTCACCGTCAGCCCCAGCATTTT.

This chain joins TRBV11-3 and TRBJ1-2; TRBD1 might be the D (6 bases). V lost 5 bases to trimming and J lost 6 bases, with 16 bases between them. Germline V gene lookup returns CDR1 SGHNT and CDR2 YENEEA. This CDR3 spans 14 amino acids. The CDR3 loop reads CASSTTRGGHGYTF. In DNA form, the CDR3 reads TGTGCCAGCAGCACCACCCGAGGGGGACATGGCTACACCTTC.

This chain links TRBV5-1 with TRBJ2-3, with a tentative D call TRBD1 (6 bases). CDR1 is SGHRS, CDR2 YFSETQ, per germline. Trimming shortened V by 0 bases and J by 0 bases, and 11 bases separated the two germline ends. The length of the CDR3 is 16 residues. In DNA form, the CDR3 reads TGCGCCAGCAGCTTGGCCAATGACAGGAGCACAGATACGCAGTATTTT. Translation: CASSLANDRSTDTQYF.

The DNA for the CDR3 is TGCGCCAGCAGCGACCGGGACAGGGGGCGGGGTGAGCAGTTCTTC. It specifies CASSDRDRGRGEQFF. The rearrangement uses TRBV5-1 and TRBJ2-1; TRBD1 matches 12 bases. V shed 4 bases, J shed 9 bases, and the junction held 8 bases outside the gene matches. The CDR3 contains 15 residues. The germline gives CDR1 SGHRS, CDR2 YFSETQ. The whole variable domain, filled in from reference TRBV5-1 and TRBJ2-1, reads KAGVTQTPRYLIKTRGQQVTLSCSPISGHRSVSWYQQTPGQGLQFLFEYFSETQRNKGNFPGRFSGRQFSNSRSEMNVSTLELGDSALYLCASSDRDRGRGEQFFGPGTRLTVL.

In this sample, this clone turned up a few times. This chain joins TRBV5-1 and TRBJ1-1; no clear D gene. Trimming shortened V by 2 bases and J by 1 base, and 9 bases separated the two germline ends. The CDR3 has 14 residues. Germline assignment: CDR1 SGHRS and CDR2 YFSETQ. The CDR3, as DNA: TGCGCCAGCAGCTTTAACACGGGGAACACTGAAGCTTTCTTT. Its protein is CASSFNTGNTEAFF. Based on the CDR3 plus reference TRBV5-1 and TRBJ1-1, the full variable domain is KAGVTQTPRYLIKTRGQQVTLSCSPISGHRSVSWYQQTPGQGLQFLFEYFSETQRNKGNFPGRFSGRQFSNSRSEMNVSTLELGDSALYLCASSFNTGNTEAFFGQGTRLTVV.

The chain joins TRBV5-5 to TRBJ2-5, with a tentative D call TRBD2 (6 bases). The CDR3 has 15 residues. The germline V and J ends were trimmed by 0 bases and 2 bases, with 11 bases remaining between them. The germline CDR1 and CDR2 sequences are SGHKS and YYEKEE (reference sequence). CDR3 DNA sequence: TGTGCCAGCAGCTTGGCGGAGGGGCTTCAAGAGACCCAGTACTTC. The encoded protein is CASSLAEGLQETQYF.

The chain carries TRBV2 and TRBJ2-3, with TRBD1 as a possible D gene (5 bases). Trimming stripped 1 base from V and 6 bases from J, with 11 bases between. Germline CDR1 reads SNHLY; CDR2 reads FYNNEI. The CDR3 length is 14 residues. The CDR3 loop is CASSEGGPWDTQYF. CDR3 in DNA: TGTGCCAGCAGTGAAGGGGGCCCTTGGGATACGCAGTATTTT.

The chain combines TRBV5-4 with TRBJ2-5, with D possibly being TRBD2 (5 bases). The end of the DNA aligns better with TRBJ2-7, so the J call may be wrong. The CDR3 consists of 13 residues. The germline V gene encodes CDR1 SGHNT and CDR2 YYREEE (reference sequence). The CDR3 DNA follows: TGTGCCAGCAGCTTGCGAGGGCCTCCCGAGCAGTACTTC. It encodes CASSLRGPPEQYF.